The sequence of this TCR beta chain was determined in a study of graft-versus-host responses after intestinal transplantation. Study-wide background: Multivisceral, liver-intestinal, or isolated intestinal transplants were performed in recipients. All of the recipients had induction that used anti-thymocyte globulin, then tacrolimus and steroids for around three years.

A remark on this clone: Its antigen is as yet unknown.

V lost 3 bases, J lost 3 bases, and 7 bases stayed unmatched. This CDR3 is 15 amino acids long. Germline CDR1 is SGHKS and CDR2 is YYEKEE (reference sequence). The table came from immunoSEQ multiplex PCR; TCRdb's copy has only in-frame clones and leaves some out. Of about 92,000 clones in the sample, 75% to 95% were seen once. Notes on the study in general: Recipient marrow showed GvH clones, some seen first in ileum or blood. Where graft-donor T cell macrochimerism was present, patients had high graft-versus-host to host-versus-graft clonal ratios in allografts.

The source was unstimulated CD8+ T cells sorted from spleen or lymph node cells, collected before intestinal transplant. The clonotype was recovered from a human donor who received an intestinal transplant. The rearrangement uses TRBV5-5 and TRBJ1-1, with 8 nucleotides matching TRBD1. In nucleotides, the CDR3 is TGTGCCAGCAGCTCGGAGACAGGGGTGGACACTGAAGCTTTCTTT. Protein: CASSSETGVDTEAFF.